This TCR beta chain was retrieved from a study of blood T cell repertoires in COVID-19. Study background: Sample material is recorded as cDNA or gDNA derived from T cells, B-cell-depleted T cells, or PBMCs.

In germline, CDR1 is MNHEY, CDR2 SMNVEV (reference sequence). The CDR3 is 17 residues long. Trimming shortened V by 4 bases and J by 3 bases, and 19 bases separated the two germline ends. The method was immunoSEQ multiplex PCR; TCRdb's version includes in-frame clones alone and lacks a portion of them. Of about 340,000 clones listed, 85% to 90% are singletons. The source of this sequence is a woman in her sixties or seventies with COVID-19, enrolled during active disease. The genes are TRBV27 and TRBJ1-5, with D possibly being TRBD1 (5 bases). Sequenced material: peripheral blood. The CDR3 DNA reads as TGTGCCAGCAGTTCCCCGGTGGCATGGGGCCTCAATCAGCCCCAGCATTTT. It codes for CASSSPVAWGLNQPQHF.